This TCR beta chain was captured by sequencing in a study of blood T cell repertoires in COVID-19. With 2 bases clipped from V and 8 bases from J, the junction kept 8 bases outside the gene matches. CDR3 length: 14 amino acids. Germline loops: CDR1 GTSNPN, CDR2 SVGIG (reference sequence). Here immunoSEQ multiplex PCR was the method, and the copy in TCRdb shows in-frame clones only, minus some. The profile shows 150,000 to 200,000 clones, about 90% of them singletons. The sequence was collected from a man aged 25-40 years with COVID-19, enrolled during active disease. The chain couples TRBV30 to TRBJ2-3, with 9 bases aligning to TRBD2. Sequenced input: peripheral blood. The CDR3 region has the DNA TGTGCCTGGAGTCCGGGACTAGCAGTAGGTACGCAGTATTTT. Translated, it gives CAWSPGLAVGTQYF. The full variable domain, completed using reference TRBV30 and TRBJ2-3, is SQTIHQWPATLVQPVGSPLSLECTVEGTSNPNLYWYRQAAGRGLQLLFYSVGIGQISSEVPQNLSASRPQDRQFILSSKKLLLSDSGFYLCAWSPGLAVGTQYFGPGTRLTVL.